The 6 T cell receptor beta chains presented below share a single source sample, sequenced in a study of shared clonotypes between healthy human individuals. Libraries were prepared by immunoSEQ multiplex PCR; TCRdb keeps only in-frame clonotypes and omits some of them. The sample contains about 2.3 million clones, approximately 93% of which appear only once. The sequencing sample was made of naive CD4+ T cells from PBMCs. Specified subset: CD45RA+ positively selected. These TCRs come from a man between 18 and 29 years old in good health. Some clones in this sample may be carry-over from other donors' samples.

The gene calls are TRBV6-6 and TRBJ1-5, with TRBD1 matching 8 bases. V gave up 6 bases and J gave up 2 bases; unmatched junction bases: 6. This CDR3 comprises 15 residues. The germline gives CDR1 MNHNY, CDR2 SVGAGI (reference sequence). Written as DNA, the CDR3 is TGTGCCAGCAGCACAGGGGGACGGGGCAATCAGCCCCAGCATTTT. This codes for CASSTGGRGNQPQHF.

The rearrangement links TRBV30 to TRBJ2-3; the match to TRBD2 covers 13 bases. Looked up from germline, CDR1 is GTSNPN and CDR2 is SVGIG (reference sequence). This CDR3 has 16 amino acids. The J segment lost 3 bases and the V segment lost 6 bases, leaving 9 bases of the junction unmatched. CDR3 nucleotide sequence: TGTGCCTGCCAGTGGACTAGCGGGAGTTTTACAGATACGCAGTATTTT. Its protein is CACQWTSGSFTDTQYF.

On this clone: The sample has other DNA sequences that encode this CDR3 too. The V gene is TRBV5-1, the J gene TRBJ1-1; D uncertain. From germline, CDR1 is SGHRS and CDR2 YFSETQ. The CDR3 has 14 amino acids. V lost 0 bases and J lost 1, with 7 bases in between. Written as DNA, the CDR3 is TGCGCCAGCAGCTTGGTTGCAGGGAACACTGAAGCTTTCTTT. Translated, it gives CASSLVAGNTEAFF. Supplemented by reference TRBV5-1 and TRBJ1-1, the full variable domain reads KAGVTQTPRYLIKTRGQQVTLSCSPISGHRSVSWYQQTPGQGLQFLFEYFSETQRNKGNFPGRFSGRQFSNSRSEMNVSTLELGDSALYLCASSLVAGNTEAFFGQGTRLTVV.

The J gene is TRBJ2-7, the V gene TRBV7-8; TRBD2 matches 10 bases. Germline V gene sequence: CDR1 SGHVS, CDR2 FQNEAQ. The junction had 10 bases not matched to a gene; V was cut back by 4 bases and J by 1 base. The CDR3 is 17 residues long. The CDR3 reads CASSSWPGLALSYEQYF. CDR3 DNA sequence: TGTGCCAGCAGCTCCTGGCCGGGACTAGCGTTATCCTACGAGCAGTACTTC.

The V gene is TRBV2, the J gene TRBJ1-1, with a weak D call TRBD1 (5 bases). The ends were cut back, 6 bases at V and 0 bases at J, with 14 bases in the middle. The CDR3 length is 15 residues. Per germline, CDR1 SNHLY and CDR2 FYNNEI. CDR3 coding DNA: TGTGCCAGCAGGGACGGCGGGACCTTGAACACTGAAGCTTTCTTT. The encoded protein is CASRDGGTLNTEAFF.

The J gene is TRBJ2-7, the V gene TRBV5-4; either TRBD1 or TRBD2 may fit D (5 bases each). V was clipped by 3 bases and J by 6 bases, with 13 bases between them. The germline gives CDR1 SGHNT, CDR2 YYREEE (reference sequence). The CDR3 spans 13 residues. The DNA of the CDR3 is TGTGCCAGCAGCTCTGGGGGTTCTGGCGAGCAGTACTTC. Protein: CASSSGGSGEQYF.